The subject of this entry is one T cell receptor beta chain. TCRdb's table, derived via immunoSEQ multiplex PCR, lists solely in-frame clones and lacks some. The sample holds roughly 21,000 clones, approximately 88% seen once. From germline, CDR1 is SGHAT and CDR2 FQDESV (reference sequence). CDR3 length: 15 amino acids. The trim removed 5 bases at V and 7 bases at J, leaving 9 bases unmatched. The sample belongs to a study of PD-1 and CTLA-4 blockade in melanoma. This sample comprised CD8+ T cells from peripheral blood, obtained before anti-PD-1 treatment. This TCR was sampled from a human donor with melanoma. The V gene is TRBV11-1, the J gene TRBJ2-1, with TRBD2 matching 9 bases. The DNA for the CDR3 is TGTGCCAGCAGCCATACTAGCGGGTCAACGAATGAGCAGTTCTTC. Residues: CASSHTSGSTNEQFF.